This TCR beta chain emerged from a study of blood T cell repertoires in COVID-19. Study details: From T cells, B-cell-depleted T cells, or PBMCs came the material, which was cDNA or gDNA.

Trimming cost V 6 bases and J 2 bases; bases outside gene matches: 10. Germline CDR1 reads MNHEY; CDR2 reads SVGEGT. CDR3 length: 17 amino acids. In terms of age and location, participants ranged from roughly 18 to 100 years and lived in about two dozen US areas. In assigning cohorts, the study relied on participant-reported clinical history. In Cohort 3, a recovered donor had either two negative PCRs, clearance, or symptom resolution. The data were produced by immunoSEQ multiplex PCR, yet TCRdb's version contains in-frame clones alone and is incomplete. This table has some 330,000 clones, roughly four fifths appearing once.

This receptor was obtained from a woman between 50 and 59 years old who had recovered from COVID-19. Sequenced: PBMCs or T cells enriched from blood (not recorded which). This chain uses TRBV6-2 or TRBV6-3 with TRBJ2-2; 9 bases line up with TRBD1. CDR3 sequence: CASSHQNRGPNTGELFF. The DNA of the CDR3 is TGTGCCAGCAGCCATCAAAACAGGGGGCCAAACACCGGGGAGCTGTTTTTT.